This T cell receptor beta chain was retrieved from a study of blood T cell repertoires in COVID-19. Study-level background: Sites in the United States, Italy and Spain provided acute and convalescent COVID-19 samples. Nucleic acid was either cDNA or gDNA, and it came from T cells, B-cell-depleted T cells, or PBMCs.

The CDR3 is made up of 15 amino acids. Looked up from germline, CDR1 is LGHDT and CDR2 is YNNKEL (reference sequence). The V end lost 4 bases, the J end lost 0 bases, and 13 bases lay between the germline ends. In the original analysis: Nucleated cell counts were estimated from reference gene primer amplification. Generated by immunoSEQ multiplex PCR, the TCRdb table keeps only in-frame clones and is missing some. V, J and clone size are taken as reported in that table, and D and trimming were inferred from the DNA itself. Of 30,000 or so clones detected, approximately 88% appear once; the ten largest clones hold approximately 5%.

V gene TRBV3-1 (or the pseudogene TRBV3-2) combines with J gene TRBJ2-7; D is uncertain. The clonotype originates from a human donor in a cohort sampled during active COVID-19. Sequenced sample: peripheral blood. CDR3 in amino acids: CASSPLFLSSYEQYF. The CDR3 bases are TGTGCCAGCAGCCCATTGTTTCTAAGCTCCTACGAGCAGTACTTC.